This entry features one T cell receptor (beta chain) sequence. What it binds is unknown. The data stem from a study of T cells in Graves' hyperthyroidism and ophthalmopathy. Study-wide findings and caveats: Most thyroid clonotypes that were expanded above 0.001 also turned up in blood.

TCR beta CDR3 regions were amplified from RNA transcripts. The study used the HTBI primer set for a first-round RT-PCR of the TCR CDR3. Each CDR3 protein gets one entry after TCRdb re-called the multiplex PCR reads with MiXCR. The profile shows some 800,000 distinct CDR3 sequences, around 39% of them singletons. Looked up from germline, CDR1 is SGHNT and CDR2 is YENEEA. This CDR3 comprises 14 residues. V lost 3 bases, J lost 8 bases, and 5 bases stayed unmatched. Stable Graves' hyperthyroidism meant no ophthalmopathy progression within 18 months. Disease duration under 2 months; hyperthyroidism patients were aged 18 to 65.

The clonotype was recovered from a man in his late teens or twenties with Graves' hyperthyroidism. Sequenced material: blood. The genes are TRBV11-3 and TRBJ2-1; TRBD1 agrees at 9 bases. In DNA form, the CDR3 reads TGTGCCAGCAGCTTGGGACAGGGTAAGGATGAGCAGTTCTTC. Translating it yields CASSLGQGKDEQFF.